Following are 26 T cell receptor beta chains from one sample sequenced in a study of post-analysis software for immune sequencing data. Unique molecular identifiers were built into the TCR beta cDNA libraries. MiXCR, run by TCRdb on the PCR reads, gives a single entry per CDR3 protein. The repertoire holds around 770,000 distinct CDR3 sequences, with around 42% as singletons. Study-wide points: Compared with controls, patients had more of roughly five TRBV segments, including TRBV5-6, TRBV5-1 and TRBV20-1.

Their antigens are not known. Input material: blood. Source of these receptors: a girl between 10 and 17 years old with multiple sclerosis.

This clonotype came up a few times. This chain uses TRBV6-5 with TRBJ1-1, with 10 bases identical to TRBD1. The germline CDR1 and CDR2 sequences are MNHEY and SVGAGI. After removal of 5 bases from V and 1 base from J, the junction contained 4 bases not matched to a gene. The CDR3 loop spans 15 amino acids. Written as DNA, the CDR3 is TGTGCCAGCAGTACAAGGACAGGGGGGAACACTGAAGCTTTCTTT. This translates into CASSTRTGGNTEAFF.

A few counts support this clonotype. The chain's CDR3 is CASSLGRVQETQYF. The CDR3 nucleotides are TGTGCCAGCAGCTTAGGTAGGGTCCAAGAGACCCAGTACTTC. This chain connects TRBV7-9 to TRBJ2-5; unclear D gene. Per the germline V gene, CDR1 is SEHNR and CDR2 is FQNEAQ (reference sequence). The ends were cut back, 1 base at V and 1 base at J, with 7 bases in the middle. There are 14 residues in the CDR3.

This clonotype was picked up a small number of times. The chain recombines TRBV11-2 with TRBJ1-2, with 10 bases aligning to TRBD1. Looked up from germline, CDR1 is SGHAT and CDR2 is FQNNGV. With V trimmed by 2 bases and J by 8 bases, 11 bases remained unmatched. The CDR3 totals 16 residues. The CDR3 DNA reads as TGTGCCAGCAGCTTAAGAGTGGGACAGGGGTCCGGCGGCTACACCTTC. It is translated as CASSLRVGQGSGGYTF.

The J gene is TRBJ2-1, the V gene TRBV24-1; perhaps TRBD2 as D (5 bases). The CDR3 extends over 12 amino acids. Germline CDR1 and CDR2: KGHDR and SFDVKD. V lost 4 bases and J 7 bases, leaving 7 bases between the germline ends. The CDR3 DNA sequence: TGTGCCACCAGTGAGCCGGGGAATGAGCAGTTCTTC. It is translated as CATSEPGNEQFF.

This clonotype was seen a handful of times. This chain joins TRBV29-1 and TRBJ2-7, with D uncertain. Per germline, CDR1 SQVTM and CDR2 ANQGSEA. Trimming removed 5 bases from V and 7 bases from J, with 12 bases in between. The CDR3 length is 11 residues. CDR3 DNA sequence: TGCAGCGTTCGGTCTGGGCTGGAGCAGTACTTC. Translating it yields CSVRSGLEQYF.

The rearrangement links TRBV20-1 to TRBJ2-7; 9 bases are shared with TRBD2. The CDR3 has 14 residues. V lost 0 bases to trimming and J lost 1 base; unmatched junction nucleotides: 1. In germline, CDR1 is DFQATT, CDR2 SNEGSKA (reference sequence). CDR3 sequence (DNA): TGCAGTGCTAGAGATGCGGGAGGGTCCTACGAGCAGTACTTC. It encodes CSARDAGGSYEQYF.

This chain joins TRBV24-1 and TRBJ2-5, with 8 bases fitting TRBD1. Germline V gene sequence: CDR1 KGHDR, CDR2 SFDVKD. The CDR3 loop spans 14 amino acids. V dropped 3 bases and J dropped 1; count of bases not matched to a gene: 0. The CDR3 region has the DNA TGTGCCACCAGTGATGGACAGGGCCAAGAGACCCAGTACTTC. Protein product: CATSDGQGQETQYF.

The chain combines TRBV20-1 with TRBJ1-1; D possibly corresponds to TRBD1 (6 bases). The germline V gene encodes CDR1 DFQATT and CDR2 SNEGSKA (reference sequence). The CDR3 extends over 14 amino acids. The germline V and J ends were trimmed by 4 bases and 1 base, with 13 bases remaining between them. CDR3 sequence (DNA): TGCAGTGCTACGGAAGGGGGTGAGAACACTGAAGCTTTCTTT. Its translation: CSATEGGENTEAFF.

The chain links TRBV5-1 to TRBJ2-7, with 8 bases identical to TRBD1. The CDR3 is made up of 16 amino acids. The trim removed 4 bases at V and 0 bases at J, leaving 9 bases unmatched. CDR1 and CDR2 from the germline V gene are SGHRS and YFSETQ. CDR3 protein: CASSAGQASFSYEQYF. DNA of the CDR3: TGCGCCAGCAGCGCGGGACAGGCCAGCTTCTCCTACGAGCAGTACTTC.

The chain recombines TRBV11-2 with TRBJ2-1; TRBD2 matches at 12 bases. Germline CDR1 SGHAT, CDR2 FQNNGV. The CDR3 length is 15 residues. Unmatched junction bases numbered 5, after V lost 6 bases and J lost 5 bases. For the CDR3, the DNA is TGTGCCAGCAGGAAACTAGCGGGAGGAAACAATGAGCAGTTCTTC. Translating it yields CASRKLAGGNNEQFF.

Regarding this clonotype: With a much larger clone just one base away, this may be a read error. The rearrangement uses TRBV20-1 and TRBJ1-6; 7 bases are shared with TRBD1. The germline CDR1 and CDR2 sequences are DFQATT and SNEGSKA (reference sequence). The CDR3 covers 12 residues. Here the CDR3 DNA reads TGCAGTACTAGGACAGGCAATTCACCCCTCCACTTT. It yields the protein CSTRTGNSPLHF.

V is TRBV20-1 and J is TRBJ2-5; 11 bases are a match to TRBD2. Per the germline V gene, CDR1 is DFQATT and CDR2 is SNEGSKA (reference sequence). CDR3 length: 18 residues. The trim removed 0 bases at V and 5 bases at J, leaving 14 bases unmatched. DNA for the CDR3: TGCAGTGCTAGAGATCTCAAGTTAGCGGGAGGGCTCCGGGAGACCCAGTACTTC. This translates into CSARDLKLAGGLRETQYF.

This clonotype was counted a few times. The rearrangement joins TRBV19 to TRBJ1-2, with D uncertain. From germline, CDR1 is LNHDA and CDR2 SQIVND (reference sequence). CDR3 length: 12 residues. With 8 bases removed from V and 6 bases from J, the gap between germline ends came to 13 bases. Written as DNA, the CDR3 is TGTGCCAGTGCCCGGAGGACCGATGGCTACACCTTC. Translated: CASARRTDGYTF. Variable domain in full (rest from reference TRBV19 and TRBJ1-2): DGGITQSPKYLFRKEGQNVTLSCEQNLNHDAMYWYRQDPGQGLRLIYYSQIVNDFQKGDIAEGYSVSREKKESFPLTVTSAQKNPTAFYLCASARRTDGYTFGSGTRLTVV.

For the CDR3, the DNA is TGTGCCAGCAGCTCTGATAGCGGTACCTACAATGAGCAGTTCTTC. Translated, it gives CASSSDSGTYNEQFF. The rearrangement uses TRBV7-2 and TRBJ2-1; perhaps TRBD2 as D (6 bases). Between the trimmed V and J ends, which lost 4 bases and 2 bases, there was a span of 12 bases. Germline V lookup: CDR1 SGHTA, CDR2 FQGNSA. The CDR3 has 15 residues. Full variable domain (remainder filled in from reference TRBV7-2 and TRBJ2-1): GAGVSQSPSNKVTEKGKDVELRCDPISGHTALYWYRQSLGQGLEFLIYFQGNSAPDKSGLPSDRFSAERTGGSVSTLTIQRTQQEDSAVYLCASSSDSGTYNEQFFGPGTRLTVL.

The chain combines TRBV10-3 with TRBJ2-5, with 10 positions matching TRBD1. Germline trimming cut 2 bases from V and 0 bases from J; bases unmatched to any gene: 6. The CDR3 loop spans 17 amino acids. From germline, CDR1 is ENHRY and CDR2 SYGVKD. CDR3 protein: CAISEAGTGAYQETQYF. CDR3 DNA sequence: TGTGCCATCAGTGAGGCTGGGACAGGGGCGTACCAAGAGACCCAGTACTTC.

V is TRBV20-1 and J is TRBJ2-5; the D is unclear. The CDR3 has 11 amino acids. Between the trimmed V and J ends, which lost 5 bases and 5 bases, there was a span of 9 bases. Germline V gene data show CDR1 as DFQATT and CDR2 as SNEGSKA (reference sequence). The CDR3 sequence: CSAGWLETQYF. DNA of the CDR3: TGCAGTGCTGGGTGGCTCGAGACCCAGTACTTC.

The table lists this clonotype with a count of one. This chain joins TRBV18 and TRBJ2-5, with TRBD2 matching over 12 bases. The better agreement between TRBJ2-7 and the DNA end casts doubt on the J call. Germline lookup yields CDR1 KGHSH and CDR2 LQKENI. The CDR3 sequence is 16 residues long. CDR3 in amino acids: CASSPTLAGGPYEQYF. The CDR3 DNA reads TGTGCCAGCTCACCAACCCTAGCGGGAGGGCCCTACGAGCAGTACTTC.

The chain combines TRBV20-1 with TRBJ2-5, with D maybe TRBD2 (7 bases). Trimming cost V 6 bases and J 10 bases, with 27 bases left between them. CDR3 length: 15 amino acids. Germline V gene lookup returns CDR1 DFQATT and CDR2 SNEGSKA (reference sequence). The DNA for the CDR3 is TGCAGTGCCCTTCTTTGGGGGCCCCACGGGAGGTACCAGTACTTC. This codes for CSALLWGPHGRYQYF.

The chain employs TRBV4-2 and TRBJ2-5; D gene unclear. The germline V and J ends were trimmed by 4 bases and 3 bases, with 18 bases remaining between them. CDR1 and CDR2 (germline): LGHNA, YNFKEQ. The CDR3 loop spans 16 amino acids. The CDR3 DNA sequence: TGTGCCAGCAGCCCCTACGTTAGTGGCGGAAAAGAGACCCAGTACTTC. Translated, it gives CASSPYVSGGKETQYF.

The chain recombines TRBV10-3 with TRBJ2-7; 9 bases map to TRBD1. The DNA end is a closer match to TRBJ2-5, so the J assignment may be wrong. The CDR3 extends over 14 amino acids. From germline, CDR1 is ENHRY and CDR2 SYGVKD. In DNA form, the CDR3 reads TGTGCCATCAGGGAGGGACAGGGTCGGGAGACCCAGTACTTC. This gives the protein CAIREGQGRETQYF.

This clonotype was recorded a few times. The chain is built from TRBV6-2 or TRBV6-3 and TRBJ2-1, with D unclear. V was shortened by 7 bases and J by 10 bases, with 14 bases between the two germline ends. Germline values: CDR1 MNHEY, CDR2 SVGEGT. The CDR3 sequence is 12 residues long. CDR3 amino acids: CASTMGVEEQFF. The DNA for the CDR3 is TGTGCCAGCACCATGGGCGTAGAGGAGCAGTTCTTC.

About this clonotype: One end of the junction fails to match germline, which may point to a read error. This chain links TRBV7-9 with TRBJ2-4; 11 nucleotides line up with TRBD2. This CDR3 spans 17 amino acids. Germline V gene sequence: CDR1 SEHNR, CDR2 FQNEAQ (reference sequence). The DNA for the CDR3 is TGTGCCAGCAGCCCTGTAGCGGGAGGGCCGGCCAAAAACGTTCAGTACTTC. Its protein product is CASSPVAGGPAKNVQYF.

The gene calls are TRBV20-1 and TRBJ2-4; D is unclear. Between the trimmed V and J ends, which lost 0 bases and 4 bases, there was a span of 13 bases. There are 15 residues in the CDR3. Germline CDR1 and CDR2: DFQATT and SNEGSKA (reference sequence). The CDR3 DNA reads TGCAGTGCTAGAGATCTAGAGGATTTGAAAAACATTCAGTACTTC. This sequence encodes CSARDLEDLKNIQYF.

The rearrangement links TRBV10-2 to TRBJ2-5; 11 bases map to TRBD2. There are 15 residues in the CDR3. Germline CDR1 WSHSY, CDR2 SAAADI. The trim removed 3 bases at V and 4 bases at J, leaving 4 bases unmatched. For the CDR3, the DNA is TGCGCCAGCAGTGAAGCGACTAGCGGGACAGAGACCCAGTACTTC. Translation gives CASSEATSGTETQYF.

The chain combines TRBV2 with TRBJ2-1; 9 positions match TRBD2. Trimming cost V 6 bases and J 0 bases; bases outside gene matches: 12. The CDR3 covers 18 residues. CDR1 is SNHLY, CDR2 FYNNEI, per germline. Here the CDR3 reads CASRDIGLAPSSYNEQFF. CDR3 bases: TGTGCCAGCAGGGATATTGGACTAGCGCCAAGCTCCTACAATGAGCAGTTCTTC.

The chain uses TRBV10-3 and TRBJ1-2, with 9 bases matching TRBD1. Germline assignment: CDR1 ENHRY and CDR2 SYGVKD. Germline trimming cut 7 bases from V and 2 bases from J; bases unmatched to any gene: 5. The CDR3 spans 14 residues. The CDR3 nucleotides are TGTGCCATCATGAGGGGACAGGGCAACTATGGCTACACCTTC. It encodes CAIMRGQGNYGYTF.